This T cell receptor (beta chain) was sequenced during a study of CD8 T cells in ankylosing spondylitis. Study conclusions and caveats: From matched ankylosing spondylitis synovial fluid, disease-linked clones were reportedly recovered at significantly enriched levels.

One entry per CDR3 protein, called by TCRdb with MiXCR from the 5' RACE reads. The sample yields over 130,000 distinct CDR3 sequences, under 55% seen once. Germline V gene sequence: CDR1 GTSNPN, CDR2 SVGIG (reference sequence). V lost 6 bases, J lost 3 bases, and 6 bases stayed unmatched. The CDR3 totals 14 residues. Note on this clonotype: Its matching antigen is unknown.

This clonotype was sampled from a male donor with ankylosing spondylitis. The material sequenced was synovial fluid, either unsorted or a sorted T cell fraction (not recorded which). The chain couples TRBV30 to TRBJ2-2; 8 bases match TRBD1. The CDR3 sequence is CACSGTGDTGELFF. The CDR3 nucleotides are TGTGCCTGTTCCGGGACAGGAGACACCGGGGAGCTGTTTTTT.